Listed below are T cell receptor beta chains from one sample, sequenced in a study of OX40 agonist ivuxolimab in advanced cancers. Using immunoSEQ multiplex PCR, the repertoire was profiled, and TCRdb retains in-frame clones only, with some absent. The profile shows 20,000 to 25,000 clones, 75% to 85% of them singletons. This material consisted of CD4+ or CD8+ T cells sorted from blood, taken in a trial of the OX40 agonist ivuxolimab. The receptor set was obtained from an adult with an advanced solid tumor such as melanoma, head and neck, liver or kidney cancer. Each CDR3 is given without its conserved first and last residue. Each record gives: clone size, V gene, D gene, J gene, CDR3 protein. The D gene is left open where the match is weak. Not every row has a clone size; where given, it reads once, few, many or a size class.

clone_size: .; v_call: TRBV27; d_call: TRBD1; j_call: TRBJ2-3; cdr3_aa: ASSLLTGPLTDTQY
clone_size: .; v_call: TRBV5-1; d_call: TRBD2; j_call: TRBJ2-3; cdr3_aa: ASSLDRAGLGTDTQY
clone_size: .; v_call: TRBV11-3; d_call: .; j_call: TRBJ2-3; cdr3_aa: ASSLGAVGRHQDTQY
clone_size: .; v_call: TRBV27; d_call: .; j_call: TRBJ2-1; cdr3_aa: ASSRRRYNEQF
clone_size: .; v_call: TRBV10-3; d_call: .; j_call: TRBJ1-1; cdr3_aa: AISAGAFGTNTEAF
clone_size: .; v_call: TRBV9; d_call: .; j_call: TRBJ2-5; cdr3_aa: ASNPDGQETQY
clone_size: .; v_call: TRBV6-6; d_call: TRBD1; j_call: TRBJ1-2; cdr3_aa: ASSSDRGVSYGYT
clone_size: .; v_call: TRBV30; d_call: .; j_call: TRBJ2-7; cdr3_aa: AWNFGRTYEQY
clone_size: .; v_call: TRBV28; d_call: .; j_call: TRBJ1-5; cdr3_aa: ASTTVTVRAGNQPQH
clone_size: .; v_call: TRBV14; d_call: .; j_call: TRBJ2-7; cdr3_aa: ASSQWGTINEQY
clone_size: .; v_call: TRBV28; d_call: TRBD1; j_call: TRBJ2-7; cdr3_aa: ASSQGAGQY
clone_size: .; v_call: TRBV7-3; d_call: .; j_call: TRBJ1-1; cdr3_aa: ASSASTLMNTEAF
clone_size: .; v_call: TRBV7-9; d_call: TRBD1; j_call: TRBJ1-2; cdr3_aa: ASSSRTGTGEGYT
clone_size: few; v_call: TRBV6-4; d_call: .; j_call: TRBJ2-3; cdr3_aa: ASSDGSGHTDTQY
clone_size: .; v_call: TRBV4-1; d_call: .; j_call: TRBJ2-2; cdr3_aa: ASSPQGTANTGELF
clone_size: .; v_call: TRBV4-1; d_call: .; j_call: TRBJ2-1; cdr3_aa: ASSQVGGDNEQF
clone_size: once; v_call: TRBV6-1; d_call: .; j_call: TRBJ2-1; cdr3_aa: ASRPLAYNEQF
clone_size: once; v_call: TRBV2; d_call: .; j_call: TRBJ2-3; cdr3_aa: ASREDSYTDTQY
clone_size: .; v_call: TRBV4-2; d_call: .; j_call: TRBJ2-7; cdr3_aa: ASSLPPYEQY
clone_size: medium-sized; v_call: TRBV4-1; d_call: TRBD1; j_call: TRBJ2-7; cdr3_aa: ASSQSLTGSYEQY
clone_size: .; v_call: TRBV4-1; d_call: TRBD1; j_call: TRBJ2-7; cdr3_aa: ASSQKPGQGSYEQY
clone_size: .; v_call: TRBV10-3; d_call: .; j_call: TRBJ2-7; cdr3_aa: AIGVPLWQY
clone_size: .; v_call: TRBV6-6; d_call: .; j_call: TRBJ1-1; cdr3_aa: ASALQGYTEAF
clone_size: once; v_call: TRBV7-9; d_call: .; j_call: TRBJ2-4; cdr3_aa: ASSPPVGLAKNIQY